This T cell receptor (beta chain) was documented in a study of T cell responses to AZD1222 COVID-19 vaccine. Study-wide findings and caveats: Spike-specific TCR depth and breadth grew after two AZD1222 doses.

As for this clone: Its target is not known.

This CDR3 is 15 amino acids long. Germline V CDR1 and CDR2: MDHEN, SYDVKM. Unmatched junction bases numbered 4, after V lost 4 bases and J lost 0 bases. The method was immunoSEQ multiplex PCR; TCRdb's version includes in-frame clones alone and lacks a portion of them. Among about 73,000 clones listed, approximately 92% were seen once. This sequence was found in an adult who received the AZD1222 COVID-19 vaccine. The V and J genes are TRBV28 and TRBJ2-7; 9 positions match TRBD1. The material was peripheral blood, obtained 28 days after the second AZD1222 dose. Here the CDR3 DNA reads TGTGCCAGCAGTTCGACGGGACAGGGCTCCTACGAGCAGTACTTC. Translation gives CASSSTGQGSYEQYF. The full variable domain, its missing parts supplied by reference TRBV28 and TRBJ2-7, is DVKVTQSSRYLVKRTGEKVFLECVQDMDHENMFWYRQDPGLGLRLIYFSYDVKMKEKGDIPEGYSVSREKKERFSLILESASTNQTSMYLCASSSTGQGSYEQYFGPGTRLTVT.